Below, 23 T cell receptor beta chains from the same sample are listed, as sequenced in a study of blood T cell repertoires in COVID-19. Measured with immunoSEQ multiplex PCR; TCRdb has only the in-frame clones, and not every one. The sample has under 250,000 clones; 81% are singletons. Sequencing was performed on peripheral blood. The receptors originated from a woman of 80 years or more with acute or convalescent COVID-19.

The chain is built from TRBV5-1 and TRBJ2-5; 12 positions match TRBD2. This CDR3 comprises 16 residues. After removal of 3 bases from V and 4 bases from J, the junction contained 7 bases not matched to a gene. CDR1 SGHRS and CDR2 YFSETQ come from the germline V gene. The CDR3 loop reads CASSSPTSGSRETQYF. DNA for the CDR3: TGCGCCAGCAGCTCCCCGACTAGCGGGAGTCGAGAGACCCAGTACTTC.

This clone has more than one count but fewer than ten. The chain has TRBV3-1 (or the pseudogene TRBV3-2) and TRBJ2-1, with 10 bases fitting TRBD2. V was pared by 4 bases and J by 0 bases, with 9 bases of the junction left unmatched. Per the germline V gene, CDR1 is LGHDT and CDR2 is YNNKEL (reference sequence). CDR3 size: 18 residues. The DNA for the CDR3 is TGTGCCAGCAGCCCTGGGACTAGCGCCCAATCCTCCTACAATGAGCAGTTCTTC. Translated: CASSPGTSAQSSYNEQFF.

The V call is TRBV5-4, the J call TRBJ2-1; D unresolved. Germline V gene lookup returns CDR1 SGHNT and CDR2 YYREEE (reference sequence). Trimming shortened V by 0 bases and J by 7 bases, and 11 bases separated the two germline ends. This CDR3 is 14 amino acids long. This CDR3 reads CASSLDYVANEQFF. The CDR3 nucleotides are TGTGCCAGCAGCTTGGACTACGTGGCGAATGAGCAGTTCTTC. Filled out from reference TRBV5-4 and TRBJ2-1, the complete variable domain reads ETGVTQSPTHLIKTRGQQVTLRCSSQSGHNTVSWYQQALGQGPQFIFQYYREEENGRGNFPPRFSGLQFPNYSSELNVNALELDDSALYLCASSLDYVANEQFFGPGTRLTVL.

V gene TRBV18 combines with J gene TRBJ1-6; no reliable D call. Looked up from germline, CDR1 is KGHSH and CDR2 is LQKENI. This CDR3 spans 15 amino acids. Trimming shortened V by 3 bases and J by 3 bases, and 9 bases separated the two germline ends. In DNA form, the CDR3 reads TGTGCCAGCTCACCTACTGTCCGCTATAATTCACCCCTCCACTTT. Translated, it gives CASSPTVRYNSPLHF.

DNA of the CDR3: TGTGCCAGCAGCTCAATGGGGGCGGAAACCGGGGAGCTGTTTTTT. Translation: CASSSMGAETGELFF. The rearrangement links TRBV11-3 to TRBJ2-2; tentatively, D is TRBD1 (6 bases). The CDR3 totals 15 residues. V lost 4 bases and J lost 5, with 14 bases in between. Per germline, CDR1 SGHNT and CDR2 YENEEA.

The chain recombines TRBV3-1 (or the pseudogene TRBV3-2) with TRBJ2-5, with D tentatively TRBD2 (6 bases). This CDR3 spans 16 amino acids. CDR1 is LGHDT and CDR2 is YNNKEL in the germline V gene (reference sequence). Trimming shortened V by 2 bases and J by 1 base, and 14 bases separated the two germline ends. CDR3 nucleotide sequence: TGTGCCAGCAGCCAACAACCAGGGACTTTCCAAGAGACCCAGTACTTC. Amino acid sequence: CASSQQPGTFQETQYF.

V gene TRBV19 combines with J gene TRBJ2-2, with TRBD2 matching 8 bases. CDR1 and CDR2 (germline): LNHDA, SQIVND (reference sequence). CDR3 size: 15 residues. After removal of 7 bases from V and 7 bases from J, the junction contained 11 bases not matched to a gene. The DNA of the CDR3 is TGTGCCAGTACCCTCAACGGACTAGCCGACGGGGAGCTGTTTTTT. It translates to CASTLNGLADGELFF.

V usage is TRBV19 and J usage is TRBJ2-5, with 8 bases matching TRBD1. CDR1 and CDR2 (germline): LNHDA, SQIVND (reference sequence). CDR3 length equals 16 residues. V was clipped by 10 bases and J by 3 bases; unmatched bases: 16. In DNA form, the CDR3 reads TGTGCCACCAGTAGTCAGTGGGGGACAGGTGAAGAGACCCAGTACTTC. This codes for CATSSQWGTGEETQYF.

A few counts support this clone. The CDR3 sequence is CASSYSLLGVAETQYF. In DNA, the CDR3 is TGTGCCAGCAGCTACAGCCTCTTAGGGGTTGCGGAGACCCAGTACTTC. The chain couples TRBV7-2 to TRBJ2-5; weak D call: TRBD1 (5 bases). The CDR3 is 16 residues long. V was shortened by 4 bases and J by 5 bases, with 20 bases between the two germline ends. Germline-derived CDR1 and CDR2 are SGHTA and FQGNSA.

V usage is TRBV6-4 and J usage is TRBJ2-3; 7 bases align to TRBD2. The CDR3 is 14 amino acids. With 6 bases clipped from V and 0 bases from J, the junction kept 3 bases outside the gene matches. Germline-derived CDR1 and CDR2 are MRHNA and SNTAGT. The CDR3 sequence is CASSPLASTDTQYF. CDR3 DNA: TGTGCCAGCAGCCCACTAGCGAGCACAGATACGCAGTATTTT.

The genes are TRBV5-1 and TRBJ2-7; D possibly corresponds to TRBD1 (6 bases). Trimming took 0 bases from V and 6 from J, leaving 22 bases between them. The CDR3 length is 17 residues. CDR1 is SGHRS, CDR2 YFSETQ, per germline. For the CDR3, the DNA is TGCGCCAGCAGCTTGGAACCGGGTCTCAGGGGTAGAGGCGAGCAGTACTTC. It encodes CASSLEPGLRGRGEQYF.

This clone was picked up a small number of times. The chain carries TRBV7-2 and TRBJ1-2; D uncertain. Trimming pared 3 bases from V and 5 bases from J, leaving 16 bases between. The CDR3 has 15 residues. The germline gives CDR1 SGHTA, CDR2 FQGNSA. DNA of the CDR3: TGTGCCAGCAGCTTGGATCCGGGTCCTCAGTATGGCTACACCTTC. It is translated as CASSLDPGPQYGYTF.

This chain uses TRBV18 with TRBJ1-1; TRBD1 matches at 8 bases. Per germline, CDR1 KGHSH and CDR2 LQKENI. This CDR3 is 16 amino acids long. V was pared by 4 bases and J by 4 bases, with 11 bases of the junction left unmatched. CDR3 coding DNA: TGTGCCAGCTCACACGGACAGGGAATAGAAGTCACTGAAGCTTTCTTT. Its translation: CASSHGQGIEVTEAFF.

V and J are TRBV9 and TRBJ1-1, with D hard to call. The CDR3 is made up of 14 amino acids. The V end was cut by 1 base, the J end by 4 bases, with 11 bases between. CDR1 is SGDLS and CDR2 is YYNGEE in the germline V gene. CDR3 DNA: TGTGCCAGCAGCGTAACGCAGGCTATCACTGAAGCTTTCTTT. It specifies CASSVTQAITEAFF. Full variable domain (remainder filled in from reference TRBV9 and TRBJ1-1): DSGVTQTPKHLITATGQRVTLRCSPRSGDLSVYWYQQSLDQGLQFLIQYYNGEERAKGNILERFSAQQFPDLHSELNLSSLELGDSALYFCASSVTQAITEAFFGQGTRLTVV.

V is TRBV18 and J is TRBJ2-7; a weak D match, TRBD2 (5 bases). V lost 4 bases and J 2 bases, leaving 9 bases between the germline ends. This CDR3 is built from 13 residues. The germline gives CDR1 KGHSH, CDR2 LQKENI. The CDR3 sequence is CASSLLETYEQYF. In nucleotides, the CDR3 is TGTGCCAGCTCACTACTAGAAACCTACGAGCAGTACTTC.

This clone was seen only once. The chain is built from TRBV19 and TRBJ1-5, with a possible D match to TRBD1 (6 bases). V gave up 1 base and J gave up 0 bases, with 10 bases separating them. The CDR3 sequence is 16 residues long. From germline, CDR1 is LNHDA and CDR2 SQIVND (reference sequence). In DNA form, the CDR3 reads TGTGCCAGTAGTATAGCCCCGACAGGTAGCAATCAGCCCCAGCATTTT. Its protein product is CASSIAPTGSNQPQHF.

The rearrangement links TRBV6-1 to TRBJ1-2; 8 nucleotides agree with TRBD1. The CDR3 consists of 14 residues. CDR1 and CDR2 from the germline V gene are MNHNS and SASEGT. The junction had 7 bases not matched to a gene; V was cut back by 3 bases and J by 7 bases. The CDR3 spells CASSELGQGGGYTF. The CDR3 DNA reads TGTGCCAGCAGTGAGCTCGGACAGGGCGGTGGCTACACCTTC.

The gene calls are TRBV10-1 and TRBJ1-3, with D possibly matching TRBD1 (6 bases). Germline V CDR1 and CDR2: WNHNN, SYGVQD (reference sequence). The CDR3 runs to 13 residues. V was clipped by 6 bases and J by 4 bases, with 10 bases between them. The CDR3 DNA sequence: TGCGCCAGCAGCGATGACAGGGGAAACACCATATATTTT. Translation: CASSDDRGNTIYF.

CDR3 in amino acids: CASRERDGGYNEQFF. Written as DNA, the CDR3 is TGTGCCAGCAGAGAGCGGGATGGGGGGTACAATGAGCAGTTCTTC. The rearrangement uses TRBV2 and TRBJ2-1; 7 bases map to TRBD2. The germline V gene has CDR1 SNHLY and CDR2 FYNNEI. This CDR3 contains 15 residues. With 6 bases clipped from V and 4 bases from J, the junction kept 9 bases outside the gene matches.

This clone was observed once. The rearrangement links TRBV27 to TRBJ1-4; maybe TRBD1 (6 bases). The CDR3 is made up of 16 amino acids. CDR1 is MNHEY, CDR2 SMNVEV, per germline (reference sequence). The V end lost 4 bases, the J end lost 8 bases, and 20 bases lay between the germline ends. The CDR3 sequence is CASSSIRSGGGEKLFF. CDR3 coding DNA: TGTGCCAGCAGTTCGATAAGATCGGGGGGCGGCGAAAAACTGTTTTTT.

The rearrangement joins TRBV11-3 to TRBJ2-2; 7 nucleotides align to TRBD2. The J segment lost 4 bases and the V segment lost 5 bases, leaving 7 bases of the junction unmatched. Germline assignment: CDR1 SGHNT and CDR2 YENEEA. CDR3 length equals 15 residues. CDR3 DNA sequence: TGTGCCAGCAGCCTCGAGCGGGGTAGCACCGGGGAGCTGTTTTTT. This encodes CASSLERGSTGELFF. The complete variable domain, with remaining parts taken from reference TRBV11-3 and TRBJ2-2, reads EAGVVQSPRYKIIEKKQPVAFWCNPISGHNTLYWYLQNLGQGPELLIRYENEEAVDDSQLPKDRFSAERLKGVDSTLKIQPAELGDSAVYLCASSLERGSTGELFFGEGSRLTVL.

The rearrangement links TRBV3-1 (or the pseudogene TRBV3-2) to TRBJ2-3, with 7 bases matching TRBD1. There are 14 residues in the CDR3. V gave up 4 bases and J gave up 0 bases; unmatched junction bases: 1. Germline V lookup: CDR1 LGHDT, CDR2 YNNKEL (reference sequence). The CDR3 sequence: CASSPQGSTDTQYF. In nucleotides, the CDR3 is TGTGCCAGCAGCCCACAGGGGAGCACAGATACGCAGTATTTT.

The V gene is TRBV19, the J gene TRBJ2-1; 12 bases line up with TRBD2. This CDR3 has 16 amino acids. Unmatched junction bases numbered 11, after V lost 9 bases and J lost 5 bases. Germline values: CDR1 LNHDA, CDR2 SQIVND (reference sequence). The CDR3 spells CASQSTSGSSHNEQFF. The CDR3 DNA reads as TGTGCCAGCCAATCGACTAGCGGGAGTTCGCACAATGAGCAGTTCTTC.